The rows below give T cell receptor beta chains drawn from one sample of a study of T-cell memory formation after mild COVID-19. TCRdb processed the 5' RACE reads anew with MiXCR; each CDR3 protein has one entry. Of about 160,000 distinct CDR3 sequences listed, around a third are singletons. The material sequenced was PBMCs or a T cell subset sorted from them (not recorded which). All receptors come from an adult woman who had mild COVID-19 (a few samples of this study predate the infection). Cell type and time point are not known. Each CDR3 is given with its conserved first and last residue.

cdr3_aa: CASSLEAGLQYF
v_call: TRBV7-3
j_call: TRBJ2-3

cdr3_aa: CASTQTGETQYF
v_call: TRBV12-3/TRBV12-4
j_call: TRBJ2-5

cdr3_aa: CASSTQNEAFF
v_call: TRBV27
j_call: TRBJ1-1

cdr3_aa: CAISESRAPGANVLTF
v_call: TRBV10-3
j_call: TRBJ2-6

cdr3_aa: CASSLPGLAVTGEQFF
v_call: TRBV3-1
j_call: TRBJ2-1

cdr3_aa: CAISSTGGYNTIYF
v_call: TRBV10-3
j_call: TRBJ1-3

cdr3_aa: CASSSKREAPQVQYF
v_call: TRBV5-4
j_call: TRBJ2-7

cdr3_aa: CASSPGTGLINEQFF
v_call: TRBV5-1
j_call: TRBJ2-1

cdr3_aa: CASSSVQPQHF
v_call: TRBV5-1
j_call: TRBJ1-5

cdr3_aa: CASSYDASSGNTIYF
v_call: TRBV6-5
j_call: TRBJ1-3

cdr3_aa: CSSAGQGRRAFF
v_call: TRBV29-1
j_call: TRBJ1-1

cdr3_aa: CASSLRGTGGNYGYTF
v_call: TRBV5-6
j_call: TRBJ1-2

cdr3_aa: CSARQLGGDIYNEQFF
v_call: TRBV20-1
j_call: TRBJ2-1

cdr3_aa: CSARGLAIYSDTQYF
v_call: TRBV20-1
j_call: TRBJ2-3

cdr3_aa: CASSRGQLLYGYTF
v_call: TRBV5-1
j_call: TRBJ1-2

cdr3_aa: CATSRDILAGVQETQYF
v_call: TRBV15
j_call: TRBJ2-5

cdr3_aa: CATSSRASGGTEQYF
v_call: TRBV15
j_call: TRBJ2-7

cdr3_aa: CASSPSTGGDTQYF
v_call: TRBV12-3/TRBV12-4
j_call: TRBJ2-3

cdr3_aa: CSVAGTVNTGELFF
v_call: TRBV29-1
j_call: TRBJ2-2

cdr3_aa: CASSSGVADTGELFF
v_call: TRBV27
j_call: TRBJ2-2

cdr3_aa: CASSQNEPWGAGETQYF
v_call: TRBV12-3/TRBV12-4
j_call: TRBJ2-5

cdr3_aa: CASSYTQGRLNTEAFF
v_call: TRBV6-6
j_call: TRBJ1-1

cdr3_aa: CASSEGAFGYTF
v_call: TRBV30
j_call: TRBJ1-2

cdr3_aa: CASSQLGQETQYF
v_call: TRBV3-1
j_call: TRBJ2-5

cdr3_aa: CASSLVARAEEQYF
v_call: TRBV7-9
j_call: TRBJ2-7

cdr3_aa: CASSQELHYEQYF
v_call: TRBV4-1
j_call: TRBJ2-7

cdr3_aa: CASMGGTSSRNEQFF
v_call: TRBV2
j_call: TRBJ2-1

cdr3_aa: CASNLGGLAGGQETQYF
v_call: TRBV5-1
j_call: TRBJ2-5

cdr3_aa: CASTPGTGFTGELFF
v_call: TRBV19
j_call: TRBJ2-2

cdr3_aa: CASSPVGETQYF
v_call: TRBV7-9
j_call: TRBJ2-5

cdr3_aa: CASSPGGPYEQYF
v_call: TRBV12-3/TRBV12-4
j_call: TRBJ2-7

cdr3_aa: CAISDGIGQFF
v_call: TRBV10-3
j_call: TRBJ2-1

cdr3_aa: CSARDMKRDSGGYTF
v_call: TRBV20-1
j_call: TRBJ1-2

cdr3_aa: CSVEEWTSGGYTF
v_call: TRBV29-1
j_call: TRBJ1-2

cdr3_aa: CSARDRMGKGAFF
v_call: TRBV20-1
j_call: TRBJ1-1

cdr3_aa: CASSVAGEGANTGELFF
v_call: TRBV9
j_call: TRBJ2-2

cdr3_aa: CASSLGKLNTEAFF
v_call: TRBV5-6
j_call: TRBJ1-1

cdr3_aa: CATSAEEENTDTQYF
v_call: TRBV24-1
j_call: TRBJ2-3

cdr3_aa: CSVEPLDRESYEQYF
v_call: TRBV29-1
j_call: TRBJ2-7

cdr3_aa: CASSQRTGVYNSPLHF
v_call: TRBV14
j_call: TRBJ1-6

cdr3_aa: CAISPGGAGSGANVLTF
v_call: TRBV14
j_call: TRBJ2-6

cdr3_aa: CASSSRLAVPYNEQFF
v_call: TRBV7-3
j_call: TRBJ2-1

cdr3_aa: CASSLGTGWRTEAFF
v_call: TRBV5-1
j_call: TRBJ1-1

cdr3_aa: CASSLGASQETQYF
v_call: TRBV9
j_call: TRBJ2-5

cdr3_aa: CASSFHGTTVLYEQYF
v_call: TRBV5-1
j_call: TRBJ2-7

cdr3_aa: CASSLLAGDTQYF
v_call: TRBV12-3/TRBV12-4
j_call: TRBJ2-3

cdr3_aa: CSVLAGGSADTQYF
v_call: TRBV29-1
j_call: TRBJ2-3

cdr3_aa: CASSQDRRKLANRTDEQFF
v_call: TRBV14
j_call: TRBJ2-1

cdr3_aa: CASSQVGPPAFF
v_call: TRBV4-3
j_call: TRBJ1-1

cdr3_aa: CATSDQAGLDYNEQFF
v_call: TRBV24-1
j_call: TRBJ2-1

cdr3_aa: CASSPGLAGVAGELFF
v_call: TRBV11-1
j_call: TRBJ2-2

cdr3_aa: CATSGPLGTGTSGTGSGANVLTF
v_call: TRBV24-1
j_call: TRBJ2-6